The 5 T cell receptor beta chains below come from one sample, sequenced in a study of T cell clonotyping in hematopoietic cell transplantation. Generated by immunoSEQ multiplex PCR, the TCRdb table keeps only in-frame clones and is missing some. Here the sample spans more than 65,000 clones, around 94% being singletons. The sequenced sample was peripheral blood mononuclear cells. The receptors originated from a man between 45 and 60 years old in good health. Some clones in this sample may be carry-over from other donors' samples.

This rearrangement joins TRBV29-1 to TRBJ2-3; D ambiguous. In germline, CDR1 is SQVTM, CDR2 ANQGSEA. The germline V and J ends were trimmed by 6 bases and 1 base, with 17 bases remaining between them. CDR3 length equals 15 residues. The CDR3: CSVLQAAGGTDTQYF. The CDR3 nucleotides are TGCAGCGTCCTCCAGGCTGCTGGGGGCACAGATACGCAGTATTTT.

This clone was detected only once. This CDR3 reads CASSIQPGSNEQYF. In nucleotides, the CDR3 is TGTGCCAGTAGTATACAGCCCGGTAGTAACGAGCAGTACTTC. J is TRBJ2-7 and V is TRBV19; D remains unclear. Trimming shortened V by 2 bases and J by 5 bases, and 13 bases separated the two germline ends. The CDR3 is 14 residues long. Germline V gene sequence: CDR1 LNHDA, CDR2 SQIVND (reference sequence).

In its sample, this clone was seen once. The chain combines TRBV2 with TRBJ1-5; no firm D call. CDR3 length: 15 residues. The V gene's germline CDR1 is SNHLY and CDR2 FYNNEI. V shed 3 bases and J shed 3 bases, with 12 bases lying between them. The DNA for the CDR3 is TGTGCCAGCAGTGAGAATGACGGATCCAATCAGCCCCAGCATTTT. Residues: CASSENDGSNQPQHF. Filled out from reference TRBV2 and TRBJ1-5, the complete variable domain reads EPEVTQTPSHQVTQMGQEVILRCVPISNHLYFYWYRQILGQKVEFLVSFYNNEISEKSEIFDDQFSVERPDGSNFTLKIRSTKLEDSAMYFCASSENDGSNQPQHFGDGTRLSIL.

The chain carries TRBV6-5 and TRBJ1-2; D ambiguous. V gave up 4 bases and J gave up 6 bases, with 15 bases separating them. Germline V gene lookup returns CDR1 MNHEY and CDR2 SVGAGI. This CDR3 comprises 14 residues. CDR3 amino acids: CASSSSFEGNGYTF. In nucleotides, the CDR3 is TGTGCCAGCAGTTCCTCCTTCGAAGGGAATGGCTACACCTTC.

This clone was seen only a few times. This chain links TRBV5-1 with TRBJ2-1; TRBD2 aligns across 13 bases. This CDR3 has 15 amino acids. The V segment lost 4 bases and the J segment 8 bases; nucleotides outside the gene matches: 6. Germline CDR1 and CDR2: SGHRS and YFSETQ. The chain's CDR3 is CASSIGLAGVDEQFF. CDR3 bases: TGCGCCAGCAGCATAGGACTAGCGGGAGTTGATGAGCAGTTCTTC.